This T cell receptor beta chain was retrieved from a study of T-cell memory formation after mild COVID-19. In the case of this clonotype: The antigen remains undetermined.

Using its own MiXCR run on the 5' RACE reads, TCRdb lists one record per CDR3 protein. The table includes roughly 510,000 distinct CDR3 sequences, roughly a sixth detected once. General study points: The SARS-CoV-2 specificity of second-wave clones reaching peak at day 37 remained unverified.

The clonotype comes from an adult woman who had mild COVID-19 (a few samples of this study predate the infection). Cell type and time point are not known. What was sequenced was PBMCs or a T cell subset sorted from them (not recorded which).

CDR3 nucleotide sequence: TGCGCCAGCAGCCAAGATCAGGGCGAGAGCTCCTACGAGCAGTACTTC. This encodes CASSQDQGESSYEQYF. This sequence joins TRBV4-1 and TRBJ2-7; tentatively, D is TRBD1 (5 bases). Germline V gene sequence: CDR1 MGHRA, CDR2 YSYEKL. V shed 0 bases and J shed 0 bases, with 12 bases lying between them. The CDR3 is 16 amino acids.